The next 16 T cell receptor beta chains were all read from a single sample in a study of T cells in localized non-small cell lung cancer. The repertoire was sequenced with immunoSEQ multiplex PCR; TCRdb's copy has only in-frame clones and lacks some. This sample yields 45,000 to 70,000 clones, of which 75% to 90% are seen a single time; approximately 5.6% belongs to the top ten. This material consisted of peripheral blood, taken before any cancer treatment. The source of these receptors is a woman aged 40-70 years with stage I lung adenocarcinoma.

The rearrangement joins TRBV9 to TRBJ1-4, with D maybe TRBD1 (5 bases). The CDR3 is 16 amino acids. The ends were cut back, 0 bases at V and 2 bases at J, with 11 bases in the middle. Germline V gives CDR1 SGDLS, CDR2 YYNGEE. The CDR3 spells CASSVGDGGTNEKLFF. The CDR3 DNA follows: TGTGCCAGCAGCGTAGGTGACGGGGGTACTAATGAAAAACTGTTTTTT.

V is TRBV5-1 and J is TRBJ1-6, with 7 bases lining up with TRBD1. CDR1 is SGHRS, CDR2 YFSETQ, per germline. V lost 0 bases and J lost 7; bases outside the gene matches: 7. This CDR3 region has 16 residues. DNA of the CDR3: TGCGCCAGCAGCTTGGCACCGAGGGGGCTGAATTCACCCCTCCACTTT. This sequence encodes CASSLAPRGLNSPLHF.

CDR3 coding DNA: TGCGCCAGCAGCCAAGATCGGCAAGTAGATACGCAGTATTTT. Amino acids: CASSQDRQVDTQYF. The genes are TRBV4-1 and TRBJ2-3, with D uncertain. CDR1 and CDR2 from the germline V gene are MGHRA and YSYEKL. Trimming stripped 0 bases from V and 5 bases from J, with 9 bases between. The CDR3 totals 14 residues.

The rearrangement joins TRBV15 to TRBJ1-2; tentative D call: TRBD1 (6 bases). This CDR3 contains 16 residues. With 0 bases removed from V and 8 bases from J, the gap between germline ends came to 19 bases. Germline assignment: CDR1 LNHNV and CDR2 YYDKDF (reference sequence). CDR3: CATSREDGVQGGGYTF. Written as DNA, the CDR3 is TGTGCCACCAGCAGAGAGGATGGCGTACAGGGAGGGGGCTACACCTTC.

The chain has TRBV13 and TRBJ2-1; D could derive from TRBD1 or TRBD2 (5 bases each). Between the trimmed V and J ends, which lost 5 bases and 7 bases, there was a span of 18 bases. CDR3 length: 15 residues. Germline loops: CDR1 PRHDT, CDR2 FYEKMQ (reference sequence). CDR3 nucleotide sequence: TGTGCCAGCAGCCATCCCGGGACCGTTTTAAATGAGCAGTTCTTC. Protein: CASSHPGTVLNEQFF.

In DNA form, the CDR3 reads TGTGCCAGCAGTTACTGGGAGGTAACGAACACTGAAGCTTTCTTT. This encodes CASSYWEVTNTEAFF. The chain couples TRBV6-6 to TRBJ1-1; D remains ambiguous. V lost 1 base to trimming and J lost 1 base, with 10 bases between them. The CDR3 extends over 15 amino acids. Germline lookup yields CDR1 MNHNY and CDR2 SVGAGI (reference sequence).

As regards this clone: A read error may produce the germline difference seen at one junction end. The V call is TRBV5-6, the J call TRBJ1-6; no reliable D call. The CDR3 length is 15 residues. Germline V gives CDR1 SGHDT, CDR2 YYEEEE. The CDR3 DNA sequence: TGTGCCAGCAGCTTATCTAGACCCTACAATTCACCCCTCCACTTT. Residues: CASSLSRPYNSPLHF. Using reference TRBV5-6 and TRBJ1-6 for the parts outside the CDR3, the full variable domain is DAGVTQSPTHLIKTRGQQVTLRCSPKSGHDTVSWYQQALGQGPQFIFQYYEEEERQRGNFPDRFSGHQFPNYSSELNVNALLLGDSALYLCASSLSRPYNSPLHFGNGTRLTVT.

In nucleotides, the CDR3 is TGTGCCAGCTCACCGCCACTAGCGGAGAGCTACAATGAGCAGTTCTTC. Its protein is CASSPPLAESYNEQFF. The genes are TRBV18 and TRBJ2-1, with 8 nucleotides matching TRBD2. Germline V gives CDR1 KGHSH, CDR2 LQKENI. This CDR3 is 16 amino acids long. V dropped 3 bases and J dropped 3; count of bases not matched to a gene: 7.

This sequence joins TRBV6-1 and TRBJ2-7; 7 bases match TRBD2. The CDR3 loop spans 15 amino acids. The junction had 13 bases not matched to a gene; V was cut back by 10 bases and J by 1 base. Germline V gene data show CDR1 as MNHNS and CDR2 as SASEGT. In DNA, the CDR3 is TGTGCCACGAAATACTACGGGGGAGGGTCCTACGAGCAGTACTTC. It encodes CATKYYGGGSYEQYF.

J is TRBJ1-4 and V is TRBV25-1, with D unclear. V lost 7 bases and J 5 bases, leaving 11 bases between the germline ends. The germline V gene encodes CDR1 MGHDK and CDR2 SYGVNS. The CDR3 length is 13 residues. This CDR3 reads CASTPYTNEKLFF. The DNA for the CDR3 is TGTGCCAGCACGCCATACACCAATGAAAAACTGTTTTTT.

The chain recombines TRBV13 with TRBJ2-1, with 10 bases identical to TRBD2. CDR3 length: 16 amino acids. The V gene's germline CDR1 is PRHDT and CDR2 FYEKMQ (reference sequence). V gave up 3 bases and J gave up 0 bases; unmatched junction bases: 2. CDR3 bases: TGTGCCAGCAGCTTTAGCGGGGGGAGCTCCTACAATGAGCAGTTCTTC. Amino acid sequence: CASSFSGGSSYNEQFF.

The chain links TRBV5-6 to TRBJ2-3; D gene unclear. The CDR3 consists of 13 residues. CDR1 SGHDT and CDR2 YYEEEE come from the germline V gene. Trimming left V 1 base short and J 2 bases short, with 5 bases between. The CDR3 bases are TGTGCCAGCAGCTTGAGGTACACAGATACGCAGTATTTT. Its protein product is CASSLRYTDTQYF.

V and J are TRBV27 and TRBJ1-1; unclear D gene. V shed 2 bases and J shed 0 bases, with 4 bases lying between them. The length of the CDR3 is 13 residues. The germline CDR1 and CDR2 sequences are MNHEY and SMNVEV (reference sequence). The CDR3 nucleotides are TGTGCCAGCAGTTTACAGCTGAACACTGAAGCTTTCTTT. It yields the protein CASSLQLNTEAFF.

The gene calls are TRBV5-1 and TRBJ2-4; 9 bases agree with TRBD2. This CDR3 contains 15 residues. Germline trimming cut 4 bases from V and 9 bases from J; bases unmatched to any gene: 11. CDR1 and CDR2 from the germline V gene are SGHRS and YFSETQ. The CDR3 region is CASSHQTSGNTIQYF. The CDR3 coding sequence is TGCGCCAGCAGCCATCAGACTAGCGGCAACACCATTCAGTACTTC.

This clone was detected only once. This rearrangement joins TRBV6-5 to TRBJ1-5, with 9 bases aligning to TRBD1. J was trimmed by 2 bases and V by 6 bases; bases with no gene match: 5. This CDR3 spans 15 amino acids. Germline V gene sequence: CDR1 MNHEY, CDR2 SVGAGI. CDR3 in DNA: TGTGCCAGCAGCTCCGGACAGGGGCGCAATCAGCCCCAGCATTTT. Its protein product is CASSSGQGRNQPQHF.

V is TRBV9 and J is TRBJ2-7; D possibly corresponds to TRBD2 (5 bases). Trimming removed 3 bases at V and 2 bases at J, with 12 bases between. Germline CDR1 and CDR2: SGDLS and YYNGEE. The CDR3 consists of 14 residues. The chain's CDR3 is CASSAEGSPYEQYF. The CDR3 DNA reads TGTGCCAGCAGCGCTGAGGGTTCCCCCTACGAGCAGTACTTC.